The clone carrying this T cell receptor beta chain came up a few times. The sample carries other DNA sequences with the same CDR3. The CDR3 has 15 residues. The germline V gene has CDR1 GTSNPN and CDR2 SVGIG (reference sequence). With 0 bases removed from V and 2 bases from J, the gap between germline ends came to 12 bases. This sample was taken from a study of beta chain features in type 1 diabetes. CD45RO/CCR7/CD25/CD127/CD95/CD27 staining was used to isolate CD4+ naive, central memory, regulatory and stem cell-like memory cells by sorting. Every sorted population was more than 95% pure. Every isolated RNA sample was fully reverse transcribed, so sequencing captured expressed TCRB transcripts. The data were produced by immunoSEQ multiplex PCR, yet TCRdb's version contains in-frame clones alone and is incomplete. In the table there are about 220,000 clones, approximately 10% of which are singletons.

The sample consisted of central memory CD4+ T cells from blood. This sequence was found in a man in his late teens or twenties in good health. The chain joins TRBV30 to TRBJ2-3, with D uncertain. CDR3 in DNA: TGTGCCTGGAGTGTACCGGGTGCCGACACAGATACGCAGTATTTT. This codes for CAWSVPGADTDTQYF. Complete variable domain (other parts from reference TRBV30 and TRBJ2-3): SQTIHQWPATLVQPVGSPLSLECTVEGTSNPNLYWYRQAAGRGLQLLFYSVGIGQISSEVPQNLSASRPQDRQFILSSKKLLLSDSGFYLCAWSVPGADTDTQYFGPGTRLTVL.